This entry is about one T cell receptor beta chain. Its antigen is as yet unknown. PCR employed 60 Vbeta and 13 Jbeta primers. Repertoires were generated with immunoSEQ multiplex PCR, while TCRdb's copy carries only in-frame clones and drops some. The table shows fewer than 150,000 clones, with over 50% occurring only once. Unmatched junction bases numbered 7, after V lost 6 bases and J lost 4 bases. The CDR3 length is 13 residues. From germline, CDR1 is SQVTM and CDR2 ANQGSEA. The sample belongs to a study of cytomegalovirus exposure and HLA in healthy donors. Notes on the study in general: A later analysis by the authors found several of the most significant clusters apparently linked to common viral pathogens.

Sample: PBMCs. The genes are TRBV29-1 and TRBJ2-7; 9 bases are shared with TRBD1. The source is a human donor in good health. As DNA, the CDR3 is TGCAGCGTCCGGACAGGGGACTGGTACGAGCAGTACTTC. Translating it yields CSVRTGDWYEQYF.